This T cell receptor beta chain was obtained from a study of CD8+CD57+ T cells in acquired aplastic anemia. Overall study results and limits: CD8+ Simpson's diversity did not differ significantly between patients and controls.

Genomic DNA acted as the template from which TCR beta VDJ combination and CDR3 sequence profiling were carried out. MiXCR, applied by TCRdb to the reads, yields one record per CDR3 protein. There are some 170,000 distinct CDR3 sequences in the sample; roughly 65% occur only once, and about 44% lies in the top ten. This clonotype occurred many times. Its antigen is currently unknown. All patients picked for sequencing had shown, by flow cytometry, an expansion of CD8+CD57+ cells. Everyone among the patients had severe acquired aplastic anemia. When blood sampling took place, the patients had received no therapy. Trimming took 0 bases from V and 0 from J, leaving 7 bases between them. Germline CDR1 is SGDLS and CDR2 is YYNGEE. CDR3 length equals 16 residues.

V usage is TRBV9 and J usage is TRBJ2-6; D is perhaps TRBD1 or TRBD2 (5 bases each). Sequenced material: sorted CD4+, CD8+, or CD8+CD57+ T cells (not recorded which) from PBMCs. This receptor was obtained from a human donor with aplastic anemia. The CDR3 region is CASSVDGGSGANVLTF. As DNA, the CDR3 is TGTGCCAGCAGCGTAGATGGGGGCTCTGGGGCCAACGTCCTGACTTTC.